The 32 T cell receptor beta chains listed next were all sequenced from one sample in a study of T cells after yellow fever vaccination. TCRdb analysed the 5' RACE reads with MiXCR anew, one entry per CDR3 protein. The data show fewer than 650,000 distinct CDR3 sequences, 21% seen once. Here the sequenced sample was PBMCs, taken approximately 22 days after the first yellow fever vaccination. All receptors derive from a man aged 18 to 30 who received the YFV17D yellow fever vaccine.

The chain links TRBV7-2 to TRBJ1-1; weak D call: TRBD1 (6 bases). Trimming removed 5 bases at V and 4 bases at J, with 14 bases between. This CDR3 comprises 14 residues. CDR1 and CDR2 from the germline V gene are SGHTA and FQGNSA. The CDR3 DNA follows: TGTGCCAGCAGCCGTCTAGTGGGGGCCACTGAAGCTTTCTTT. Its translation is CASSRLVGATEAFF. Using reference TRBV7-2 and TRBJ1-1 for the parts outside the CDR3, the full variable domain is GAGVSQSPSNKVTEKGKDVELRCDPISGHTALYWYRQSLGQGLEFLIYFQGNSAPDKSGLPSDRFSAERTGGSVSTLTIQRTQQEDSAVYLCASSRLVGATEAFFGQGTRLTVV.

This clonotype was seen only a few times. The CDR3 loop is CASRTSGGPGNIQYF. In nucleotides, the CDR3 is TGTGCCAGTCGGACTAGCGGGGGACCTGGAAACATTCAGTACTTC. V is TRBV2 and J is TRBJ2-4, with 13 bases that match TRBD2. Losses at the gene ends were 9 bases for V and 6 bases for J; bases not matched to a gene: 8. The CDR3 totals 15 residues. Germline lookup yields CDR1 SNHLY and CDR2 FYNNEI.

This clonotype occurred a few times. This sequence joins TRBV15 and TRBJ2-3; 9 positions agree with TRBD2. Losses at the gene ends were 0 bases for V and 4 bases for J; bases not matched to a gene: 5. Germline CDR1 LNHNV, CDR2 YYDKDF (reference sequence). This CDR3 is built from 16 residues. CDR3 sequence: CATSRDPAGGSDTQYF. The DNA of the CDR3 is TGTGCCACCAGCAGAGATCCAGCGGGGGGTTCAGATACGCAGTATTTT.

The chain couples TRBV4-3 to TRBJ2-7, with D possibly matching TRBD1 (5 bases). The CDR3 covers 16 residues. Trimming took off 2 bases at V and 2 bases at J, with 16 bases between the two ends. Germline lookup yields CDR1 LGHNA and CDR2 YSLEER. The CDR3 nucleotides are TGCGCCAGCAGCCAAAGATCGAACACAGGAGCCTACGAGCAGTACTTC. As protein: CASSQRSNTGAYEQYF.

This clonotype was seen at least ten times. The chain has TRBV4-1 and TRBJ1-1, with D perhaps TRBD1 (5 bases). Germline CDR1 and CDR2: MGHRA and YSYEKL. CDR3 size: 15 residues. V was shortened by 1 base and J by 1 base, with 10 bases between the two germline ends. The CDR3 protein is CASSQGGWANTEAFF. CDR3 DNA: TGCGCCAGCAGCCAAGGGGGGTGGGCGAACACTGAAGCTTTCTTT.

This rearrangement joins TRBV20-1 to TRBJ1-1, with 8 bases aligning to TRBD1. The CDR3 contains 13 residues. Trimming at V came to 6 bases and at J to 7 bases, leaving 10 bases not matched to a gene. Germline CDR1 reads DFQATT; CDR2 reads SNEGSKA (reference sequence). The CDR3 coding sequence is TGCAGTGCGACGACAGGGGCGGTGTTTGAAGCTTTCTTT. It encodes CSATTGAVFEAFF.

This clonotype was found many times. The chain carries TRBV7-2 and TRBJ2-3, with unresolved D. CDR1 and CDR2 (germline): SGHTA, FQGNSA. There are 12 residues in the CDR3. Trimming removed 4 bases at V and 6 bases at J, with 8 bases between. This chain's CDR3 is CASSWLRDTQYF. The CDR3 nucleotides read TGTGCCAGCAGCTGGCTTAGGGATACGCAGTATTTT.

This clonotype was observed a single time. This chain joins TRBV5-1 and TRBJ2-7, with 7 bases lining up with TRBD1. Germline V lookup: CDR1 SGHRS, CDR2 YFSETQ. Unmatched junction bases numbered 11, after V lost 7 bases and J lost 1 base. The CDR3 is made up of 15 amino acids. CDR3 sequence reads: CASQRVPGQSYEQYF. In nucleotides, the CDR3 is TGCGCCAGCCAACGCGTGCCGGGACAGTCCTACGAGCAGTACTTC. The full variable domain, its missing parts supplied by reference TRBV5-1 and TRBJ2-7, is KAGVTQTPRYLIKTRGQQVTLSCSPISGHRSVSWYQQTPGQGLQFLFEYFSETQRNKGNFPGRFSGRQFSNSRSEMNVSTLELGDSALYLCASQRVPGQSYEQYFGPGTRLTVT.

This clonotype was counted only a few times. The chain has TRBV19 and TRBJ2-5; D call uncertain. The CDR3 is 15 amino acids. The germline CDR1 and CDR2 sequences are LNHDA and SQIVND (reference sequence). Trimming removed 0 bases from V and 5 bases from J, with 13 bases in between. The CDR3 nucleotides are TGTGCCAGTAGTATAGATTGGAGCTTTCGGGAGACCCAGTACTTC. This gives the protein CASSIDWSFRETQYF.

This clonotype was seen more than once but under ten times. The rearrangement links TRBV29-1 to TRBJ2-5, with 8 nucleotides matching TRBD2. Germline V lookup: CDR1 SQVTM, CDR2 ANQGSEA. This CDR3 is built from 16 residues. Trimming removed 4 bases from V and 0 bases from J; junction bases left unmatched: 10. The CDR3 spells CSVGPATAGDQETQYF. Written as DNA, the CDR3 is TGCAGCGTTGGCCCCGCCACAGCGGGAGACCAAGAGACCCAGTACTTC.

This clonotype was recorded a few times. The V and J genes are TRBV7-9 and TRBJ2-2; the D gene is possibly TRBD1 (6 bases). Trimming pared 3 bases from V and 6 bases from J, leaving 8 bases between. The CDR3 sequence is 13 residues long. Germline values: CDR1 SEHNR, CDR2 FQNEAQ (reference sequence). In DNA, the CDR3 is TGTGCCAGCAGCTTCGCAGGGGCCGGGGAGCTGTTTTTT. It encodes CASSFAGAGELFF.

The chain joins TRBV7-9 to TRBJ1-1, with a possible D match to TRBD1 (5 bases). The CDR3 runs to 14 residues. Germline V gene sequence: CDR1 SEHNR, CDR2 FQNEAQ (reference sequence). The ends were cut back, 4 bases at V and 4 bases at J, with 13 bases in the middle. The CDR3 nucleotides are TGTGCCAGCAGCTACGATCAGGGACCCACTGAAGCTTTCTTT. Translated: CASSYDQGPTEAFF.

V gene TRBV5-8 combines with J gene TRBJ2-4, with no clear D. CDR1 is SGHTS and CDR2 is YDEGEE in the germline V gene. V shed 4 bases and J shed 2 bases, with 7 bases lying between them. CDR3 length: 13 amino acids. The CDR3 reads CASSRGPKNIQYF. The DNA of the CDR3 is TGTGCCAGCAGCCGAGGCCCCAAAAACATTCAGTACTTC. Based on the CDR3 plus reference TRBV5-8 and TRBJ2-4, the full variable domain is EAGVTQSPTHLIKTRGQQATLRCSPISGHTSVYWYQQALGLGLQFLLWYDEGEERNRGNFPPRFSGRQFPNYSSELNVNALELEDSALYLCASSRGPKNIQYFGAGTRLSVL.

This clonotype was counted only a few times. The DNA of the CDR3 is TGTGCCACAAGAGAATCTGGAAACACCATATATTTT. As protein: CATRESGNTIYF. The chain combines TRBV15 with TRBJ1-3; D ambiguous. Trimming pared 9 bases from V and 1 base from J, leaving 7 bases between. Germline V gives CDR1 LNHNV, CDR2 YYDKDF (reference sequence). This CDR3 spans 12 amino acids.

The rearrangement uses TRBV6-5 and TRBJ2-3, with no clear D. Germline values: CDR1 MNHEY, CDR2 SVGAGI. The V gene lost 6 bases and the J gene lost 5 bases, with 6 bases spanning the gap. The CDR3 totals 11 residues. CDR3 nucleotides: TGTGCCAGCAGATATGTAGATACGCAGTATTTT. Translated, it gives CASRYVDTQYF.

The gene calls are TRBV10-3 and TRBJ2-7; the D gene is possibly TRBD2 (6 bases). Germline CDR1 and CDR2: ENHRY and SYGVKD. The V and J ends lost 9 bases and 6 bases respectively, with 18 bases between them. This CDR3 spans 13 amino acids. DNA of the CDR3: TGTGCCATAGGGGACCGGGAGTTTGGCGAGCAGTACTTC. It yields the protein CAIGDREFGEQYF.

The rearrangement links TRBV20-1 to TRBJ2-3; D possibly corresponds to TRBD1 (6 bases). Germline V gene data show CDR1 as DFQATT and CDR2 as SNEGSKA (reference sequence). The ends were cut back, 0 bases at V and 3 bases at J, with 13 bases in the middle. This CDR3 comprises 15 residues. CDR3 in DNA: TGCAGTGCTAGAGATATTAGGCAGGGGACAGATACGCAGTATTTT. Its translation: CSARDIRQGTDTQYF.

This clonotype was found many times. The rearrangement links TRBV4-3 to TRBJ2-1; the match to TRBD2 covers 12 bases. Trimming took 2 bases from V and 4 from J; bases not matched to a gene: 3. Germline CDR1 is LGHNA and CDR2 is YSLEER. CDR3 size: 16 residues. DNA for the CDR3: TGCGCCAGCAGCCAACTAGCGGGGGGGAATTACAATGAGCAGTTCTTC. Protein sequence: CASSQLAGGNYNEQFF.

This clonotype was detected many times. The chain uses TRBV7-9 and TRBJ1-2; 7 nucleotides match TRBD1. The CDR3 contains 17 residues. The trim removed 0 bases at V and 5 bases at J, leaving 12 bases unmatched. Germline V gene data show CDR1 as SEHNR and CDR2 as FQNEAQ (reference sequence). This chain's CDR3 is CASSLAAADRERYGYTF. CDR3 sequence (DNA): TGTGCCAGCAGCTTAGCGGCGGCTGACAGGGAGAGATATGGCTACACCTTC.

This clonotype appeared many times. The chain links TRBV7-3 to TRBJ2-2; D is tentatively TRBD1 or TRBD2 (6 bases each). Looked up from germline, CDR1 is SGHTA and CDR2 is FQGTGA. The CDR3 has 13 amino acids. The V end was cut by 4 bases, the J end by 9 bases, with 12 bases between. The CDR3 coding sequence is TGTGCCAGCAGCTCGAGGGGGGCGAGGGAGCTGTTTTTT. As protein: CASSSRGARELFF.

V gene TRBV28 combines with J gene TRBJ1-2, with D maybe TRBD1 (6 bases). The germline V gene encodes CDR1 MDHEN and CDR2 SYDVKM. Trimming removed 6 bases from V and 4 bases from J, with 24 bases in between. The CDR3 length is 17 residues. CDR3 bases: TGTGCCAGCAGGCGAGACGATACTCAGGGGTCCCCCTATGGCTACACCTTC. It translates to CASRRDDTQGSPYGYTF.

This clonotype showed up just a few times. Here the CDR3 DNA reads TGTGCCAGCAGCCTCAGTAAGTGGACTGAAGCTTTCTTT. Translated, it gives CASSLSKWTEAFF. This chain uses TRBV27 with TRBJ1-1; no clear D. The CDR3 has 13 amino acids. Germline V CDR1 and CDR2: MNHEY, SMNVEV (reference sequence). Trimming removed 6 bases from V and 5 bases from J, with 13 bases in between.

The chain links TRBV3-1 to TRBJ2-5; 12 bases are shared with TRBD2. From germline, CDR1 is LGHDT and CDR2 YNNKEL (reference sequence). The J segment lost 1 base and the V segment lost 5 bases, leaving 5 bases of the junction unmatched. The CDR3 extends over 16 amino acids. In nucleotides, the CDR3 is TGTGCCAGCAGCTCAGGACTAGCGGGGACCCAAGAGACCCAGTACTTC. Its translation: CASSSGLAGTQETQYF.

This chain joins TRBV5-5 and TRBJ2-1; a weak D match, TRBD2 (7 bases). The CDR3 runs to 14 residues. Per the germline V gene, CDR1 is SGHKS and CDR2 is YYEKEE (reference sequence). Trimming left V 7 bases short and J 9 bases short, with 20 bases between. CDR3 nucleotides: TGTGCCAGCGGAGGTGGAGGGGGGGGTTCTGAGCAGTTCTTC. Translated, it gives CASGGGGGGSEQFF.

This clonotype was picked up a small number of times. The CDR3 DNA is TGCGCCAGCAGCTTGGGAGGCCAGACGCTAAGAAACACTGAAGCTTTCTTT. Its protein product is CASSLGGQTLRNTEAFF. The rearrangement joins TRBV5-1 to TRBJ1-1; D gene ambiguous. The V and J ends lost 0 bases and 2 bases respectively, with 17 bases between them. This CDR3 comprises 17 residues. CDR1 SGHRS and CDR2 YFSETQ come from the germline V gene.

This chain joins TRBV19 and TRBJ2-1, with D possibly being TRBD1 (6 bases). The CDR3 spans 13 residues. Germline CDR1 is LNHDA and CDR2 is SQIVND (reference sequence). For the CDR3, the DNA is TGTACCGACCGGGACACTGCCTACAATGAGCAGTTCTTC. Residues: CTDRDTAYNEQFF. Looking up the rest from reference TRBV19 and TRBJ2-1 gives the full variable domain: DGGITQSPKYLFRKEGQNVTLSCEQNLNHDAMYWYRQDPGQGLRLIYYSQIVNDFQKGDIAEGYSVSREKKESFPLTVTSAQKNPTAFYLCTDRDTAYNEQFFGPGTRLTVL.

V and J are TRBV19 and TRBJ2-7; tentative D call: TRBD1 (6 bases). The CDR3 is made up of 14 amino acids. Between the trimmed V and J ends, which lost 8 bases and 7 bases, there was a span of 21 bases. Germline-derived CDR1 and CDR2 are LNHDA and SQIVND (reference sequence). Here the CDR3 reads CASEPPGQPGEQYF. The CDR3, as DNA: TGTGCCAGTGAACCCCCGGGACAACCGGGGGAGCAGTACTTC.

Remarks on this clonotype: At one boundary the junction diverges from the germline segment, which might be a read error. The chain joins TRBV9 to TRBJ2-1, with 7 positions matching TRBD1. Germline CDR1 is SGDLS and CDR2 is YYNGEE. The CDR3 is made up of 15 amino acids. CDR3 DNA sequence: TGTGCCAGCACGGCCCGGGACAGCTCCTACAGTGAGCAGTTCTTC. Translation gives CASTARDSSYSEQFF.

A few counts support this clonotype. The CDR3 sequence is CSVTQGGGYTF. DNA of the CDR3: TGCAGCGTTACCCAGGGGGGTGGCTACACCTTC. The chain combines TRBV29-1 with TRBJ1-2, with 7 bases that match TRBD1. With V trimmed by 5 bases and J by 7 bases, 4 bases remained unmatched. This CDR3 is 11 amino acids long. CDR1 is SQVTM and CDR2 is ANQGSEA in the germline V gene.

This clonotype was observed a few times. The chain links TRBV4-3 to TRBJ2-7; maybe TRBD1 (6 bases). The germline V gene encodes CDR1 LGHNA and CDR2 YSLEER. V was clipped by 3 bases and J by 4 bases, with 10 bases between them. This CDR3 contains 13 residues. CDR3 loop: CASSHDRMYEQYF. CDR3 nucleotide sequence: TGCGCCAGCAGCCACGACAGGATGTACGAGCAGTACTTC.

This clonotype was recorded a few times. The rearrangement joins TRBV7-2 to TRBJ1-5; possible D gene TRBD1, 5 bases. Trimming removed 3 bases from V and 3 bases from J, with 12 bases in between. Germline V gene data show CDR1 as SGHTA and CDR2 as FQGNSA. The CDR3 extends over 15 amino acids. The CDR3 reads CASSLTELFNQPQHF. CDR3 sequence (DNA): TGTGCCAGCAGCTTGACAGAACTATTCAATCAGCCCCAGCATTTT.

This clonotype appeared a few times. The rearrangement joins TRBV20-1 to TRBJ1-2, with D maybe TRBD1 (5 bases). There are 14 residues in the CDR3. Trimming stripped 5 bases from V and 8 bases from J, with 21 bases between. Germline loops: CDR1 DFQATT, CDR2 SNEGSKA (reference sequence). As DNA, the CDR3 is TGCAGTGCTCGAAACCGGGGGGGAGTGAAGGGCTACACCTTC. The encoded protein is CSARNRGGVKGYTF.